This entry features one TCR beta chain sequence. Its antigen is undetermined. This sample stems from a study of shared clonotypes between healthy human individuals. About the research overall: CD4 naive and memory got three plates each, CD8 naive two, CD8 memory one. Overall study results and limits: Researchers found naive subsets generally carried larger estimated richness than memory subsets. Clonotypes shared by all four sorted-subset donors had higher generation probabilities than non-shared clonotypes.

TCRdb's copy holds only in-frame clones and misses some; the assay was immunoSEQ multiplex PCR. The table lists around 690,000 clones, less than 95% of them singletons. This TCR was sampled from a man younger than 30 in good health. Some clones in this sample may be carry-over from other donors' samples. The sample consisted of memory CD8+ T cells from PBMCs. Subset indicated: CD45RO+ cells pooled with CCR7-negative TemRA cells.

CDR3 amino acids: CASSFSGVKTASSFNEQFF. CDR3 coding DNA: TGCGCCAGCAGCTTCTCAGGGGTGAAGACTGCATCGAGTTTCAATGAGCAGTTCTTC. J is TRBJ2-1 and V is TRBV5-1, with TRBD1 as a possible D gene (6 bases). Germline V gene data show CDR1 as SGHRS and CDR2 as YFSETQ. V was cut by 2 bases and J by 6 bases, with 27 bases left in between. The CDR3 is 19 amino acids.